This T cell receptor beta chain was recorded in a study of blood T cells in healthy people across ages. Only a few counts were recorded for this clonotype. PCR was performed a second time for about 7 to 11 cycles using a sample-barcoded 5' primer and a J-beta primer mix. From the 5' RACE reads, TCRdb called clonotypes with MiXCR, one entry per CDR3 protein. The sample holds hundreds of thousands of distinct CDR3 sequences, under 45% seen once. CDR1 is DFQATT, CDR2 SNEGSKA, per germline (reference sequence). Trimming removed 3 bases from V and 0 bases from J, with 7 bases in between. CDR3 length equals 13 residues.

The gene calls are TRBV20-1 and TRBJ2-3; D remains unclear. Sequences were obtained from blood. The sequence was obtained from a man in his 60s in good health. In nucleotides, the CDR3 is TGCAGTGCTAGTCTATCTAGCACAGATACGCAGTATTTT. Its translation: CSASLSSTDTQYF.